This TCR beta chain was sequenced for a study of blood T cell repertoires in COVID-19. The overall study: COVID-19 samples, acute and convalescent, were from the United States, Italy and Spain. PBMCs, B-cell-depleted T cells, or T cells provided the cDNA or gDNA that made up the material.

Authors' methods: Reference gene primer amplification gave estimated nucleated cell counts. Only in-frame clones appear in the TCRdb table, and some are missing; sequencing was by immunoSEQ multiplex PCR. The V and J calls and clone size were taken over from that table, and D and trimming were inferred from the DNA. The repertoire holds around 160,000 clones, with under 95% as singletons. CDR1 and CDR2 (germline): SNHLY, FYNNEI. V trimming: 5 bases; J trimming: 3 bases; junction bases outside the gene matches: 7. CDR3 length: 15 residues. The J gene is TRBJ1-1, the V gene TRBV2; 9 bases map to TRBD1. Sequenced sample: peripheral blood. The receptor's source is a man between 18 and 35 years old with acute or convalescent COVID-19. Here the CDR3 DNA reads TGTGCCAGCAGTAAAAATGACAGGGGGTACACTGAAGCTTTCTTT. This sequence encodes CASSKNDRGYTEAFF.